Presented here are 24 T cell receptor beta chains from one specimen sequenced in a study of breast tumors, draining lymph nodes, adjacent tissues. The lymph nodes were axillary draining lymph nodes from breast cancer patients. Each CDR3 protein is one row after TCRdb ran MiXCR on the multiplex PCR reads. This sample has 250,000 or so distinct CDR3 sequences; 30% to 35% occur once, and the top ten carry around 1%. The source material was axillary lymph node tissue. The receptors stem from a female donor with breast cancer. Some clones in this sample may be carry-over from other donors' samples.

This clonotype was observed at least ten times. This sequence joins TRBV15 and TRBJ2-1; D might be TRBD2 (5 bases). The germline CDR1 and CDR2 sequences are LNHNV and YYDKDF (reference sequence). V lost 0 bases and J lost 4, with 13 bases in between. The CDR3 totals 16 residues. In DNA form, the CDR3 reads TGTGCCACCAGCAGAGATCCGGGGTCCAATTACAATGAGCAGTTCTTC. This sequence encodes CATSRDPGSNYNEQFF. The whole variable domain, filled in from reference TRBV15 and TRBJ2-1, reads DAMVIQNPRYQVTQFGKPVTLSCSQTLNHNVMYWYQQKSSQAPKLLFHYYDKDFNNEADTPDNFQSRRPNTSFCFLDIRSPGLGDTAMYLCATSRDPGSNYNEQFFGPGTRLTVL.

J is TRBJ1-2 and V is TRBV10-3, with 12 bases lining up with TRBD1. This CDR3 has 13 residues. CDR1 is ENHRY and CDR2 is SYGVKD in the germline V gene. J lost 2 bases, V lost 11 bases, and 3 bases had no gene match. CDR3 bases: TGTGCCGTGGGACAGGGGGCCAACTATGGCTACACCTTC. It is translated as CAVGQGANYGYTF.

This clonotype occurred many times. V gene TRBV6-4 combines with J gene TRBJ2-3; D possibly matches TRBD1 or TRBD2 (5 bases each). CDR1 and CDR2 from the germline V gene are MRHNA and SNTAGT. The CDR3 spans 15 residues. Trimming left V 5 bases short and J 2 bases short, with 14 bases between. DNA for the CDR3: TGTGCCAGCAGTCCGACGGGGCAAGACACAGATACGCAGTATTTT. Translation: CASSPTGQDTDTQYF.

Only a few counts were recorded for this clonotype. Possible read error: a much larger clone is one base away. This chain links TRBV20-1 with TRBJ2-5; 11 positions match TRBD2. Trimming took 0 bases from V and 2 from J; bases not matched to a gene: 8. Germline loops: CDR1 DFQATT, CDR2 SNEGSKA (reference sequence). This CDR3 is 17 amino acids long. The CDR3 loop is CSARDQGLAAGQETQYF. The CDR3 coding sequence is TGCAGTGCTAGAGATCAGGGACTAGCGGCAGGACAAGAGACCCAGTACTTC.

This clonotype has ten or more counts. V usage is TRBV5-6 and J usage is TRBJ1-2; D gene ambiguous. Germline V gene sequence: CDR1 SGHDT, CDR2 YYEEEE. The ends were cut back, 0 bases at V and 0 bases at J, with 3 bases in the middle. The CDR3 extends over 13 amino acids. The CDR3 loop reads CASSLASNYGYTF. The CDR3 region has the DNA TGTGCCAGCAGCTTGGCCTCTAACTATGGCTACACCTTC.

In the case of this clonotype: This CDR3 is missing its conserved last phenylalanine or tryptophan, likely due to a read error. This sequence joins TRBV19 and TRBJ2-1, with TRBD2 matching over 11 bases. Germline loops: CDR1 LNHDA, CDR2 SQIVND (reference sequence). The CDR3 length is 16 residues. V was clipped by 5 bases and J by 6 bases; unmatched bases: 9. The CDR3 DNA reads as TGTGCCAGTAGTCCAGGGCTAGCGGGAGGCACCAATGAGCAGTTCTCC. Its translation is CASSPGLAGGTNEQFS.

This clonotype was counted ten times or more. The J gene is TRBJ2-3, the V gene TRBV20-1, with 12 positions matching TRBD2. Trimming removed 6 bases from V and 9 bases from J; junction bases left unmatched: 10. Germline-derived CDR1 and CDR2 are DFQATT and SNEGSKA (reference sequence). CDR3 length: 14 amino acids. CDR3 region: CSARLAGERATQYF. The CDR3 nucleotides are TGCAGTGCACGACTAGCGGGAGAGAGGGCCACGCAGTATTTT.

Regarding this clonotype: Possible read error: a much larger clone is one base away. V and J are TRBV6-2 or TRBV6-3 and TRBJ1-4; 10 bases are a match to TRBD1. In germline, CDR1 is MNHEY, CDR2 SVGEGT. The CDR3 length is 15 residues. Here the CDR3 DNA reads TGTGCCAGCAGGCGACAGGGGGCGGATAACGAAAAACTGTCTTTT. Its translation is CASRRQGADNEKLSF.

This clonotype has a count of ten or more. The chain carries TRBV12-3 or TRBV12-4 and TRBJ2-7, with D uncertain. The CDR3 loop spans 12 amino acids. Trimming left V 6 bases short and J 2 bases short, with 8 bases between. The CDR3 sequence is CASSTLPYEQYF. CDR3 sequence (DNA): TGTGCCAGCAGCACCCTCCCCTACGAGCAGTACTTC.

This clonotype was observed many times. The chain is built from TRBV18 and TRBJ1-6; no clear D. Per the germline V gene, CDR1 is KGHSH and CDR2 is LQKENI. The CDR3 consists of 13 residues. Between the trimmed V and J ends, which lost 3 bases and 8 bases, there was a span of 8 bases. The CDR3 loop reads CASSPNPDSPLHF. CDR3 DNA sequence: TGTGCCAGCTCACCTAATCCGGATTCACCCCTCCACTTT. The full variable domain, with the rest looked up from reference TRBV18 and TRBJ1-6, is NAGVMQNPRHLVRRRGQEARLRCSPMKGHSHVYWYRQLPEEGLKFMVYLQKENIIDESGMPKERFSAEFPKEGPSILRIQQVVRGDSAAYFCASSPNPDSPLHFGNGTRLTVT.

CDR3 nucleotides: TGTGCCAGCAGTTTCAGTGGGGGGCTCTTAGGTGGCTACACCTTC. Protein product: CASSFSGGLLGGYTF. The chain links TRBV27 to TRBJ1-2, with a tentative D call TRBD1 (6 bases). The V end lost 3 bases, the J end lost 7 bases, and 18 bases lay between the germline ends. The CDR3 sequence is 15 residues long. Germline loops: CDR1 MNHEY, CDR2 SMNVEV (reference sequence).

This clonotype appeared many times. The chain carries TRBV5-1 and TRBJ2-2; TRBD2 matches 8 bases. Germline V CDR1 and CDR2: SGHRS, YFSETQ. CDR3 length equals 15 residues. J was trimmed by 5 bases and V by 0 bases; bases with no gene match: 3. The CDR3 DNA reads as TGCGCCAGCAGCTTGGAGCGGGAGAGTACCGGGGAGCTGTTTTTT. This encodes CASSLERESTGELFF.

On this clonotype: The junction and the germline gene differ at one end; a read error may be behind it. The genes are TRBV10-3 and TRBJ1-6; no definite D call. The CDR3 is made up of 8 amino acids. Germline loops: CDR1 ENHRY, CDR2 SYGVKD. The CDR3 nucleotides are TGTGCCATCAGTGAGGCCAACTTT. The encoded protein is CAISEANF.

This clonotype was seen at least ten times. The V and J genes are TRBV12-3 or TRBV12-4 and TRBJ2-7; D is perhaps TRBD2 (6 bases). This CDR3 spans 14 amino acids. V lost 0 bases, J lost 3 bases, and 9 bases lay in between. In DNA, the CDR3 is TGTGCCAGCAGTTTAGCGGGACTGATCTACGAGCAGTACTTC. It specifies CASSLAGLIYEQYF.

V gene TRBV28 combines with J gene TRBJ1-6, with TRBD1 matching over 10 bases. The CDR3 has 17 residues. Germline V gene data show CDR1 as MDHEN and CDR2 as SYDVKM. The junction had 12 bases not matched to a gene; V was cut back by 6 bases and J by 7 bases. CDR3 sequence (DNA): TGTGCCAGCAGACAGCGAGGACAGGGGGAACTCAATTCACCCCTCCACTTT. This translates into CASRQRGQGELNSPLHF. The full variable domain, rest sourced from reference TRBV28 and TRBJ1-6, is DVKVTQSSRYLVKRTGEKVFLECVQDMDHENMFWYRQDPGLGLRLIYFSYDVKMKEKGDIPEGYSVSREKKERFSLILESASTNQTSMYLCASRQRGQGELNSPLHFGNGTRLTVT.

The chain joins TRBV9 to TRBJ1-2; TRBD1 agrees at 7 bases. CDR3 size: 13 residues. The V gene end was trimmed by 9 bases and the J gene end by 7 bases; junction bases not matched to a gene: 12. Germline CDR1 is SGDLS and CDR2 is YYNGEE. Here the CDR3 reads CAIHKDRPGGYTF. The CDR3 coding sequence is TGTGCCATACATAAGGACAGGCCCGGTGGCTACACCTTC.

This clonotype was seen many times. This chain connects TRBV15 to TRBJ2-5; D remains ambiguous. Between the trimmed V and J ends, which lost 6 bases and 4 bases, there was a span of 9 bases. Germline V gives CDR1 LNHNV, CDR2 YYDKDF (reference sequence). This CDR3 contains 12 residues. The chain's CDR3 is CATRNLGETQYF. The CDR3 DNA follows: TGTGCCACCAGGAATTTAGGAGAGACCCAGTACTTC.

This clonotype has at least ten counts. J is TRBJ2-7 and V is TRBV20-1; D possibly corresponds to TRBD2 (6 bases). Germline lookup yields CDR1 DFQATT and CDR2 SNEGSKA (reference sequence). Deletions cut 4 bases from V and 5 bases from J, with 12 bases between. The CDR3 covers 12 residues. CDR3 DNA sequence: TGCAGTGCTAACGGGAGAGAGGACGAGCAGTACTTC. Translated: CSANGREDEQYF.

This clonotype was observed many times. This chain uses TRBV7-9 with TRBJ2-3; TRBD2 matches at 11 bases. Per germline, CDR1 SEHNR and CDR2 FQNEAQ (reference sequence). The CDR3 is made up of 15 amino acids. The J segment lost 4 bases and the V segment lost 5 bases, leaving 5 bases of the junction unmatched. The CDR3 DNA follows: TGTGCCAGCAGCAGGGGACTAGCGGATGCAGATACGCAGTATTTT. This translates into CASSRGLADADTQYF.

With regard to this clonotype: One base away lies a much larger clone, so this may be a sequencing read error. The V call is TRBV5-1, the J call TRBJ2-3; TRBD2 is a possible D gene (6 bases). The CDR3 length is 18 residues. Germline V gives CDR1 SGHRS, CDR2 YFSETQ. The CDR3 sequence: CASSFSPFSGSSTDAQYF. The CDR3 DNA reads TGCGCCAGCAGCTTCTCCCCCTTTAGCGGTTCTAGCACAGATGCGCAGTATTTT.

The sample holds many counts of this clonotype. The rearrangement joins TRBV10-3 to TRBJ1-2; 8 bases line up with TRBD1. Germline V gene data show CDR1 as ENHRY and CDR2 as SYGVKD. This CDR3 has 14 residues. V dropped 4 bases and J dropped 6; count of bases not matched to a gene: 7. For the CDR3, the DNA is TGTGCCATCAGTGCAACAGGGGGGGAGGATGGCTACACCTTC. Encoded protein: CAISATGGEDGYTF.

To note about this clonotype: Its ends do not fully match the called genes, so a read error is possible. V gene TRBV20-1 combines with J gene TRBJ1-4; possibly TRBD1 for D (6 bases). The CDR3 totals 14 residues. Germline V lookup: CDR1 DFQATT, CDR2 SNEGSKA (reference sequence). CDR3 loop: CGARVSGAGEKLFF. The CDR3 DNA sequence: TGCGGTGCTAGAGTATCGGGGGCTGGTGAAAAACTGTTCTTT.

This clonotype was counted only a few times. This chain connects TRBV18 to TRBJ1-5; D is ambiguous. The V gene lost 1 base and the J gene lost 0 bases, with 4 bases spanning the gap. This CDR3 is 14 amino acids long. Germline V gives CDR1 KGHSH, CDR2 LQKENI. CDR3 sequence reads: CASSPLNSNQPQHF. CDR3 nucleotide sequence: TGTGCCAGCTCACCACTTAATAGCAATCAGCCCCAGCATTTT.

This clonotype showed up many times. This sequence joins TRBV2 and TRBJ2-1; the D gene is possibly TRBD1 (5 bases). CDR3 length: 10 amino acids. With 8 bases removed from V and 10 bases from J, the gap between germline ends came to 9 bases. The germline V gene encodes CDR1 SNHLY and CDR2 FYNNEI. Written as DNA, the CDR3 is TGTGCCAGCGGCCCAGGGGAGCAGTTCTTC. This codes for CASGPGEQFF.